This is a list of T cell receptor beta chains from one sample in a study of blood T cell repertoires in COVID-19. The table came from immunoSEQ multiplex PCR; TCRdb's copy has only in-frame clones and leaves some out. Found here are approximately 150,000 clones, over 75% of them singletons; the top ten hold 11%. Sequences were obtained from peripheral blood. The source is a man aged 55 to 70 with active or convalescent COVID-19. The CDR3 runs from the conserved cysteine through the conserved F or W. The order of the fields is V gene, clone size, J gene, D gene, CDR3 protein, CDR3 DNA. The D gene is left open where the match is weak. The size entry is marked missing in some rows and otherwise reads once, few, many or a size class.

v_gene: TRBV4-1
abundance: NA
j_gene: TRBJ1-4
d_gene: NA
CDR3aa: CASSLSGREYEKLFF
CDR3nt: TGCGCCAGCAGCCTCTCAGGGAGGGAGTATGAAAAACTGTTTTTT

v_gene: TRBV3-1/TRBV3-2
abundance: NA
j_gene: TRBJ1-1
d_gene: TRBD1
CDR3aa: CASSQPGQGWGEAFF
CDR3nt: TGTGCCAGCAGCCAACCGGGACAGGGATGGGGTGAAGCTTTCTTT

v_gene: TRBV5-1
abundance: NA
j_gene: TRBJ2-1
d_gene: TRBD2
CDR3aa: CASSITSGSYNEQFF
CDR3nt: TGCGCCAGCAGCATTACTAGCGGTTCCTACAATGAGCAGTTCTTC

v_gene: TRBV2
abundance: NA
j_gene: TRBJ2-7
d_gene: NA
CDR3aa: CASSARQRDEQYF
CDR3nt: TGTGCCAGCAGTGCAAGGCAGAGGGACGAGCAGTACTTC

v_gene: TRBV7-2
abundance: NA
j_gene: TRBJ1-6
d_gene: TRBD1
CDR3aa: CASSLAGTGGSPLHF
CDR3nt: TGTGCCAGCAGCTTAGCCGGGACAGGGGGTTCACCCCTCCACTTT

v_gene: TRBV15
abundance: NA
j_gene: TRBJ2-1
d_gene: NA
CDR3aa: CATTRGAGSYNEQFF
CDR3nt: TGTGCCACAACGAGGGGTGCGGGATCCTACAATGAGCAGTTCTTC

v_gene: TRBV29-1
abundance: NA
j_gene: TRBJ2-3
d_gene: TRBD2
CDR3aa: CSVRTSGTDTQYF
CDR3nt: TGCAGCGTCCGGACTAGCGGTACAGATACGCAGTATTTT

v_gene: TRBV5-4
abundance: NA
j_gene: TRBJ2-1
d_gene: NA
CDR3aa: CASSFGLDNEQFF
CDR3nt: TGTGCCAGCAGCTTTGGGCTCGACAATGAGCAGTTCTTC

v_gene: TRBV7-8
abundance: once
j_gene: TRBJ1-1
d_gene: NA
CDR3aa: CASSFTGLRGRNTEAFF
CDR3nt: TGTGCCAGCAGCTTTACAGGATTGCGGGGGAGAAACACTGAAGCTTTCTTT

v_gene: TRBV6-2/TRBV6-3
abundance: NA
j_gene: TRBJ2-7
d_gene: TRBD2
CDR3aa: CASSSGTSGRGHEQYF
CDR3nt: TGTGCCAGCAGTTCGGGGACTAGCGGGAGAGGCCACGAGCAGTACTTC

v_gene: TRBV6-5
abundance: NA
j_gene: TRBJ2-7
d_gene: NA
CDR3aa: CASSLQGSYEQYF
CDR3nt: TGTGCCAGCAGTTTACAGGGTTCCTACGAGCAGTACTTC

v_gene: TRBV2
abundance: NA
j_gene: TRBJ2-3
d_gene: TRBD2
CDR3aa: CASSGEASGSGDTQYF
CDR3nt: TGTGCCAGCAGTGGAGAGGCTAGCGGGTCGGGAGATACGCAGTATTTT

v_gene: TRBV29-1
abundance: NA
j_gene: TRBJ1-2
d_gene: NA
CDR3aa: CSVEDGANYGYTF
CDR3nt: TGCAGCGTTGAAGATGGGGCAAATTATGGCTACACCTTC

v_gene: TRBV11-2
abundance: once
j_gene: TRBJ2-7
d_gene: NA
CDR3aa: CASSFGGQDEQYF
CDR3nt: TGTGCCAGCAGCTTCGGGGGGCAGGACGAGCAGTACTTC

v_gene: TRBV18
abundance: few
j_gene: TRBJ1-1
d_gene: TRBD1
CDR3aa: CASSPDRGNTEAFF
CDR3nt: TGTGCCAGCTCACCCGACAGGGGGAACACTGAAGCTTTCTTT

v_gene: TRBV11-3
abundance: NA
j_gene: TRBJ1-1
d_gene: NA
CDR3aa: CASSLSGRNTEAFF
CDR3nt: TGTGCCAGCAGCTTAAGTGGGCGGAACACTGAAGCTTTCTTT

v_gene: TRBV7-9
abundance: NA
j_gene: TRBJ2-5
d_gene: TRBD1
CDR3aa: CASSTSPGQGGETQYF
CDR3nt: TGTGCCAGCAGCACGTCCCCGGGACAGGGAGGAGAGACCCAGTACTTC

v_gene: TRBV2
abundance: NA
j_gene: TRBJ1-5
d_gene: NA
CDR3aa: CASSQGYSNQPQHF
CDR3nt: TGTGCCAGCAGTCAAGGTTATAGCAATCAGCCCCAGCATTTT

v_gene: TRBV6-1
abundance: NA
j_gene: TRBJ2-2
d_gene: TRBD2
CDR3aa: CASSESLAGRNTGELFF
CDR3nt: TGTGCCAGCAGTGAATCTCTAGCGGGGCGGAACACCGGGGAGCTGTTTTTT

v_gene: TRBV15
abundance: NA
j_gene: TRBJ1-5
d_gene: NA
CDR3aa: CATSREKGGFSLGNQPQHF
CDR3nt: TGTGCCACCAGCAGAGAAAAAGGGGGTTTCTCCCTTGGCAATCAGCCCCAGCATTTT

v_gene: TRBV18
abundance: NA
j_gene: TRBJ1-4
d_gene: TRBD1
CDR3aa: CASSPPAGTVEKLFF
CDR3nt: TGTGCCAGCTCACCACCGGCAGGGACAGTTGAAAAACTGTTTTTT

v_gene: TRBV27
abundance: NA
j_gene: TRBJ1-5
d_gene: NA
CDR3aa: CASSFHGRGNQPQHF
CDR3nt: TGTGCCAGCAGTTTCCATGGGAGGGGGAATCAGCCCCAGCATTTT

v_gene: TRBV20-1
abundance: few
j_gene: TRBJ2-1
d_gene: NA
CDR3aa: CSASVASPGQFF
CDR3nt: TGCAGTGCTAGTGTCGCGTCACCAGGGCAGTTCTTC

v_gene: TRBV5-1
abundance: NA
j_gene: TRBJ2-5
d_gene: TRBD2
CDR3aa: CASSVGVSGDQETQYF
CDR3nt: TGCGCCAGCAGCGTAGGAGTAAGCGGGGACCAAGAGACCCAGTACTTC

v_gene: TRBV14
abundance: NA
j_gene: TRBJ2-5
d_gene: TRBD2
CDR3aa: CASSQGLAGQETQYF
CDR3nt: TGTGCCAGCAGCCAGGGACTAGCTGGCCAAGAGACCCAGTACTTC

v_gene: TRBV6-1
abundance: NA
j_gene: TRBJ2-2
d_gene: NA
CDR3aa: CASSEPSLAFGELFF
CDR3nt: TGTGCCAGCAGTGAACCCTCCCTAGCTTTCGGGGAGCTGTTTTTT

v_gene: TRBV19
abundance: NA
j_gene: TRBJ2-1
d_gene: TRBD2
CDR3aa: CASPGLAGDYNEQFF
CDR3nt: TGTGCCAGTCCGGGACTAGCGGGGGATTACAATGAGCAGTTCTTC

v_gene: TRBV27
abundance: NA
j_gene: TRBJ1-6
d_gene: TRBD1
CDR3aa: CASSLSGGQGVSYNSPLHF
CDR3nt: TGTGCCAGCAGTCTCTCCGGGGGACAGGGGGTCTCCTATAATTCACCCCTCCACTTT

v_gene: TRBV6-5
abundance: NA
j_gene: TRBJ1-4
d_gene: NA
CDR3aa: CAGRQATNEKLFF
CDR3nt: TGTGCCGGGCGACAGGCAACTAATGAAAAACTGTTTTTT

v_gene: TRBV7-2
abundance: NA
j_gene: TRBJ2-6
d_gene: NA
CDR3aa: CASSAGLLWGANVLTF
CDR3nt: TGTGCCAGCAGCGCGGGTTTACTCTGGGGGGCCAACGTCCTGACTTTC

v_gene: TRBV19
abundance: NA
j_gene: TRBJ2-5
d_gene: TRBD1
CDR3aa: CASRVTGTGAAGTQYF
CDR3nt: TGTGCCAGTAGGGTCACCGGGACAGGGGCGGCCGGGACCCAGTACTTC

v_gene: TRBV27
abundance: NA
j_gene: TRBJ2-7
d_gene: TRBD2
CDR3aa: CASRSPGLAGNSYEQYF
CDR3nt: TGTGCCAGCAGATCCCCGGGACTAGCGGGGAACTCCTACGAGCAGTACTTC

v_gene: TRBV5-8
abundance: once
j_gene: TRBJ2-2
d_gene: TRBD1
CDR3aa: CASSPGTGRPSTGELFF
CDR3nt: TGTGCCAGCAGCCCCGGGACAGGGAGGCCCAGCACCGGGGAGCTGTTTTTT

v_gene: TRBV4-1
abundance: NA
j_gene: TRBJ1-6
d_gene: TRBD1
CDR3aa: CASSQLISGQRNSPLHF
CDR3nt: TGCGCCAGCAGCCAATTAATTTCGGGACAGAGAAATTCACCCCTCCACTTT

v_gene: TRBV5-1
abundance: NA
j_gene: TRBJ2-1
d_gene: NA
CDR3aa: CASSLALASHNEQFF
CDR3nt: TGCGCCAGCAGCTTGGCACTAGCCTCGCACAATGAGCAGTTCTTC

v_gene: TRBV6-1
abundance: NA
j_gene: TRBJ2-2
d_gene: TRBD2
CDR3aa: CASSEAGLAGESNTGELFF
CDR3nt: TGTGCCAGCAGTGAAGCGGGACTAGCGGGGGAATCGAACACCGGGGAGCTGTTTTTT

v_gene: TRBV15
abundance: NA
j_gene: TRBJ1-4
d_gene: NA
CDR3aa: CATSRARAEEKLFF
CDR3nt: TGTGCCACCAGCCGGGCCAGGGCAGAGGAAAAACTGTTTTTT

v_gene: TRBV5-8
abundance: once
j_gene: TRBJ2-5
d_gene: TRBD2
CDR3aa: CASSTGLAAIEETQYF
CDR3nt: TGTGCCAGCAGCACTGGACTAGCGGCAATCGAAGAGACCCAGTACTTC

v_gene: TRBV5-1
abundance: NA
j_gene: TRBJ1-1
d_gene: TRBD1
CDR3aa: CASSLDGQATAEAFF
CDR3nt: TGCGCCAGCAGCTTGGATGGACAGGCAACAGCTGAAGCTTTCTTT

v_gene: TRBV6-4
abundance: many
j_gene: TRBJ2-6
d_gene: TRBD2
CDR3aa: CASSEAGDGANVLTF
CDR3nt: TGTGCCAGCAGTGAAGCGGGGGATGGGGCCAACGTCCTGACTTTC

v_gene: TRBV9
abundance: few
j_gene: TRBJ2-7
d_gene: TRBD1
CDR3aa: CASSVGPGTGGYEQYF
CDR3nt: TGTGCCAGCAGCGTAGGGCCCGGGACAGGGGGCTACGAGCAGTACTTC

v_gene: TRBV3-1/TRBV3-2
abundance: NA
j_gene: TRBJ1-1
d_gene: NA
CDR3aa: CASSRVGTTEAFF
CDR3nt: TGTGCCAGCAGCCGGGTAGGGACAACTGAAGCTTTCTTT

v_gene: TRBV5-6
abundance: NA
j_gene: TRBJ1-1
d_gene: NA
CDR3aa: CASSHPQGSLNTEAFF
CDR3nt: TGTGCCAGCAGCCATCCCCAGGGTTCTCTGAACACTGAAGCTTTCTTT

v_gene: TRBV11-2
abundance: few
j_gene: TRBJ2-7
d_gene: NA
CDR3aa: CASKGGGRGEQYF
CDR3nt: TGTGCCAGCAAAGGGGGAGGGAGAGGCGAGCAGTACTTC

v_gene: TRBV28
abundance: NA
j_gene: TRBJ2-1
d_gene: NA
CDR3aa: CASSPQASAYSPHEQFF
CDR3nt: TGTGCCAGCAGTCCACAGGCTAGCGCTTACTCCCCCCATGAGCAGTTCTTC

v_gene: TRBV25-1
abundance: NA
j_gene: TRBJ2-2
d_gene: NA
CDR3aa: CASRTGPLNTGELFF
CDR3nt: TGTGCCAGCAGGACAGGCCCTCTTAACACCGGGGAGCTGTTTTTT